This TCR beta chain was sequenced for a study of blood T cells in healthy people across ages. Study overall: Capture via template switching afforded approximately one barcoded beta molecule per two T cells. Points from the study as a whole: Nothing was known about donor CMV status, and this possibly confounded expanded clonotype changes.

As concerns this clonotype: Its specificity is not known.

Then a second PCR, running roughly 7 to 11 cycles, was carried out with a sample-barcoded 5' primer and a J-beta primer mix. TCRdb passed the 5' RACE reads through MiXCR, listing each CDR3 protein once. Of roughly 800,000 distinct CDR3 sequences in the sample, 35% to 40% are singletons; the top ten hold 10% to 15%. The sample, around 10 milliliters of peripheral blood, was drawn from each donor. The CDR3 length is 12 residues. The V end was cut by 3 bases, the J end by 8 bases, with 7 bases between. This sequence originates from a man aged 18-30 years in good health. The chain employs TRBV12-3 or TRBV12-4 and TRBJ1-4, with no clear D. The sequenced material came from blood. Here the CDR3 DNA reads TGTGCCAGCAGTTTTCTTGGGGAAAAACTGTTTTTT. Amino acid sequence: CASSFLGEKLFF.